This T cell receptor (beta chain) was obtained from a study of shared clonotypes between healthy human individuals. Overall study context: Donors consisted of two women and a few men between 18 and 49. Every donor yielded three CD4 naive, three CD4 memory, two CD8 naive and one CD8 memory plate.

V dropped 8 bases and J dropped 3 bases, with 14 bases sitting between them. This CDR3 region has 13 residues. Germline CDR1 is LNHDA and CDR2 is SQIVND (reference sequence). Only in-frame clones appear in the TCRdb table, and some are missing; sequencing was by immunoSEQ multiplex PCR. This table holds about 2.1 million clones, 80% to 95% found once. Terminally differentiated effector memory CD45RA+ cells were excluded from the naive CD8 cells, which were CD45RO-negative and positively selected for CCR7. Sequencing used naive CD8+ T cells from PBMCs. This rearrangement joins TRBV19 to TRBJ2-7, with a possible D match to TRBD2 (6 bases). This TCR was sampled from a man between 18 and 29 years old in good health. Some clones in this sample may be carry-over from other donors' samples. The CDR3 sequence is CASRGTLSYEQYF. CDR3 nucleotide sequence: TGTGCCAGTCGGGGGACCCTCAGCTACGAGCAGTACTTC.